One sample yielded the 18 T cell receptor beta chains listed below, sequenced in a study of T cells in Graves' hyperthyroidism and ophthalmopathy. The investigators amplified TCR beta CDR3 regions from RNA transcripts. The primer set for the first-round RT-PCR of the TCR CDR3 was HTBI. TCRdb processed the multiplex PCR reads anew with MiXCR; each CDR3 protein has one entry. The sample records a few hundred thousand distinct CDR3 sequences, 17% being singletons. Sequenced sample: blood. The receptors were gathered from a young woman with Graves' ophthalmopathy.

This clonotype appeared many times. The V gene is TRBV6-1, the J gene TRBJ2-7; D unresolved. This CDR3 is built from 12 residues. Germline V gene sequence: CDR1 MNHNS, CDR2 SASEGT. Trimming removed 2 bases from V and 3 bases from J, with 5 bases in between. The CDR3 region is CASSESFYEQYF. The CDR3 DNA reads TGTGCCAGCAGTGAAAGTTTCTACGAGCAGTACTTC.

This clonotype was seen at least ten times. The rearrangement uses TRBV5-1 and TRBJ1-2; 8 nucleotides align to TRBD1. The CDR3 spans 13 residues. The trim removed 2 bases at V and 8 bases at J, leaving 5 bases unmatched. The germline V gene encodes CDR1 SGHRS and CDR2 YFSETQ. The CDR3 DNA sequence: TGCGCCAGCAGCTTTACAGGGGGGAACGGCTACACCTTC. Amino acids: CASSFTGGNGYTF.

This clonotype occurred many times. The chain is built from TRBV20-1 and TRBJ2-1; tentatively, D is TRBD2 (6 bases). The CDR3 is made up of 16 amino acids. Germline V gene sequence: CDR1 DFQATT, CDR2 SNEGSKA (reference sequence). The ends were cut back, 6 bases at V and 4 bases at J, with 22 bases in the middle. CDR3 sequence reads: CSAPNPGSALYNEQFF. CDR3 in DNA: TGCAGTGCACCAAACCCCGGGAGTGCCCTTTACAATGAGCAGTTCTTC.

This chain links TRBV30 with TRBJ1-3; no reliable D call. This CDR3 is 11 amino acids long. Germline V gene lookup returns CDR1 GTSNPN and CDR2 SVGIG (reference sequence). The V gene lost 5 bases and the J gene lost 2 bases, with 4 bases spanning the gap. The CDR3 sequence: CAWRAGNTIYF. In DNA form, the CDR3 reads TGTGCCTGGCGGGCTGGAAACACCATATATTTT.

DNA for the CDR3: TGTGCCGGGGGCCTTTCTGATGAGTGGGACACCATATATTTT. Translation gives CAGGLSDEWDTIYF. The chain couples TRBV30 to TRBJ1-3, with D possibly being TRBD1 (6 bases). In germline, CDR1 is GTSNPN, CDR2 SVGIG (reference sequence). The CDR3 runs to 14 residues. Trimming removed 8 bases at V and 8 bases at J, with 22 bases between.

This clonotype showed up just a few times. CDR3: CASSVWGAGWDTQYF. The CDR3 bases are TGTGCCAGCAGCGTATGGGGGGCGGGATGGGATACGCAGTATTTT. The rearrangement joins TRBV9 to TRBJ2-3, with D tentatively TRBD1 or TRBD2 (6 bases each). The CDR3 contains 15 residues. The V gene's germline CDR1 is SGDLS and CDR2 YYNGEE. The V end was cut by 1 base, the J end by 6 bases, with 15 bases between.

There are many counts of this clonotype. CDR3: CASRGRLDPTEAFF. In DNA, the CDR3 is TGTGCCAGCAGGGGACGGCTGGACCCCACTGAAGCTTTCTTT. The chain carries TRBV12-3 or TRBV12-4 and TRBJ1-1; D possibly corresponds to TRBD1 (5 bases). Trimming removed 6 bases from V and 4 bases from J, with 15 bases in between. This CDR3 has 14 residues.

This clonotype was seen only a few times. A much larger clone is a single base away; this may be a read error. The J gene is TRBJ2-7, the V gene TRBV28; the D gene is possibly TRBD1 (6 bases). The CDR3 has 15 amino acids. Germline assignment: CDR1 MDHEN and CDR2 SYDVKM. This chain's CDR3 is CASRGGGMGSYEQCF. The CDR3 nucleotides read TGTGCCAGCAGAGGGGGTGGCATGGGCAGCTACGAGCAGTGCTTC.

This clonotype was found a few times. The chain combines TRBV3-1 with TRBJ2-6; no definite D call. The V end lost 1 base, the J end lost 0 bases, and 16 bases lay between the germline ends. This CDR3 contains 19 residues. Germline V gene lookup returns CDR1 LGHDT and CDR2 YNNKEL (reference sequence). CDR3 DNA sequence: TGTGCCAGCAGCCAAGTCCTGCTCTCCAGCTTCTCTGGGGCCAACGTCCTGACTTTC. This codes for CASSQVLLSSFSGANVLTF.

This clonotype was detected many times. The gene calls are TRBV5-1 and TRBJ1-1; 11 positions agree with TRBD1. J lost 6 bases, V lost 4 bases, and 5 bases had no gene match. The V gene's germline CDR1 is SGHRS and CDR2 YFSETQ. The length of the CDR3 is 14 residues. DNA of the CDR3: TGCGCCAGCAGCCCGGGACAGGGGGTTGCTGAAGCTTTCTTT. This gives the protein CASSPGQGVAEAFF.

This clonotype was counted only a few times. The chain recombines TRBV20-1 with TRBJ2-4; perhaps TRBD2 as D (6 bases). This CDR3 region has 13 residues. The V gene lost 6 bases and the J gene lost 1 base, with 10 bases spanning the gap. Looked up from germline, CDR1 is DFQATT and CDR2 is SNEGSKA (reference sequence). The CDR3 sequence is CSAGRVAKNIQYF. CDR3 in DNA: TGCAGTGCCGGGAGAGTCGCCAAAAACATTCAGTACTTC.

Only a few counts were recorded for this clonotype. The gene calls are TRBV11-2 and TRBJ1-2; 7 nucleotides align to TRBD1. The germline V gene has CDR1 SGHAT and CDR2 FQNNGV. This CDR3 spans 17 amino acids. Unmatched junction bases numbered 17, after V lost 5 bases and J lost 5 bases. Here the CDR3 DNA reads TGTGCCAGCAGCGACCATATAGACAGGGACGGATTATATGGCTACACCTTC. It is translated as CASSDHIDRDGLYGYTF. The full variable domain, with the rest looked up from reference TRBV11-2 and TRBJ1-2, is EAGVAQSPRYKIIEKRQSVAFWCNPISGHATLYWYQQILGQGPKLLIQFQNNGVVDDSQLPKDRFSAERLKGVDSTLKIQPAKLEDSAVYLCASSDHIDRDGLYGYTFGSGTRLTVV.

In its sample, this clonotype was seen many times. This chain's CDR3 is CASSPGQGAGNTIYF. The CDR3 nucleotides are TGTGCCAGCAGTCCCGGACAGGGGGCAGGAAACACCATATATTTT. The V and J genes are TRBV12-3 or TRBV12-4 and TRBJ1-3; 11 positions agree with TRBD1. The length of the CDR3 is 15 residues. Trimming cost V 5 bases and J 4 bases; bases outside gene matches: 4.

This chain links TRBV6-2 or TRBV6-3 with TRBJ1-1, with D uncertain. This CDR3 contains 13 residues. Between the trimmed V and J ends, which lost 8 bases and 3 bases, there was a span of 13 bases. In germline, CDR1 is MNHEY, CDR2 SVGEGT. CDR3 in amino acids: CASRYSGDTEAFF. DNA for the CDR3: TGTGCCAGCCGGTACAGTGGGGACACTGAAGCTTTCTTT.

This clonotype occurred many times. The rearrangement links TRBV3-1 to TRBJ2-3; D uncertain. The CDR3 runs to 11 residues. With 7 bases removed from V and 6 bases from J, the gap between germline ends came to 8 bases. Germline V gene data show CDR1 as LGHDT and CDR2 as YNNKEL (reference sequence). This chain's CDR3 is CASTQSDTQYF. The DNA of the CDR3 is TGTGCCAGCACCCAGTCGGATACGCAGTATTTT.

The V gene is TRBV7-2, the J gene TRBJ1-4, with D maybe TRBD1 (6 bases). This CDR3 spans 16 amino acids. The V end was cut by 1 base, the J end by 8 bases, with 17 bases between. Per germline, CDR1 SGHTA and CDR2 FQGNSA. Here the CDR3 reads CASSLEVGRGGEKLFF. The CDR3 nucleotides read TGTGCCAGCAGCTTAGAAGTGGGCAGGGGAGGGGAAAAACTGTTTTTT.

This clonotype has just a few counts. This chain connects TRBV20-1 to TRBJ1-4; unclear D gene. Germline CDR1 is DFQATT and CDR2 is SNEGSKA (reference sequence). The ends were cut back, 5 bases at V and 8 bases at J, with 15 bases in the middle. The CDR3 runs 13 residues. In nucleotides, the CDR3 is TGCAGTGCTGGGGAGGGCTCCGCCGAAAAACTGTTTTTT. This translates into CSAGEGSAEKLFF.

This clonotype was seen repeatedly, ten times or more. J is TRBJ2-3 and V is TRBV7-3; 10 bases align to TRBD2. The CDR3 runs 17 residues. The V segment lost 5 bases and the J segment 2 bases; nucleotides outside the gene matches: 10. CDR1 and CDR2 (germline): SGHTA, FQGTGA. The CDR3 sequence is CASSTLAGDPDTDTQYF. The CDR3 DNA follows: TGTGCCAGCAGCACTCTAGCGGGGGATCCAGACACAGATACGCAGTATTTT.